Here is one TCR beta chain with its context. This sample was taken from a study of blood T cell repertoires in COVID-19. For the study at large: The United States, Italy and Spain supplied acute and convalescent COVID-19 samples. From T cells, B-cell-depleted T cells, or PBMCs came the material, which was cDNA or gDNA.

Study processing details: From reference gene primer amplification, estimates of nucleated cell counts were derived. The protocol was immunoSEQ multiplex PCR, while the TCRdb copy is restricted to in-frame clones and leaves out a portion. V and J calls and clone size are those listed in that table; D and trimming were worked out from the DNA. The sample consists of 100,000 to 140,000 clones, approximately 88% of them appearing once. The CDR3 spans 17 residues. Losses at the gene ends were 3 bases for V and 4 bases for J; bases not matched to a gene: 13. From germline, CDR1 is SEHNR and CDR2 FQNEAQ (reference sequence).

This receptor was obtained from a human donor in a cohort sampled during active COVID-19. The chain uses TRBV7-9 and TRBJ2-5; 8 positions match TRBD1. Sequencing was performed on peripheral blood. For the CDR3, the DNA is TGTGCCAGCAGCTTGCGGAATATTGGCAGGGGGCGAGAGACCCAGTACTTC. This sequence encodes CASSLRNIGRGRETQYF.